The 10 T cell receptor beta chains given below trace back to one sample, sequenced in a study of Graves' ophthalmopathy and Graves' hyperthyroidism. The sequenced template was RNA, covering the TCR beta CDR3 region. In the first round, RT-PCR was carried out with HTBI primers, and a multiplex PCR formed the second round. MiXCR, applied by TCRdb to the multiplex PCR reads, yields one record per CDR3 protein. The sample contains 450,000 to 600,000 distinct CDR3 sequences, less than 45% of which appear only once. Source material: peripheral blood or thyroid tissue (not recorded which). The source of these receptors is an adult man with Graves' hyperthyroidism.

This chain connects TRBV5-1 to TRBJ1-6; TRBD1 agrees at 9 bases. The V and J ends lost 4 bases and 11 bases, in that order; junction bases with no gene match: 13. CDR3 length: 16 amino acids. Germline lookup yields CDR1 SGHRS and CDR2 YFSETQ. The CDR3 sequence: CASSLTWTGEFPPLHF. CDR3 DNA sequence: TGCGCCAGCAGCCTAACATGGACAGGGGAGTTTCCACCCCTCCACTTT.

This clonotype was recorded many times. This sequence joins TRBV29-1 and TRBJ2-7; 9 bases align to TRBD1. Germline CDR1 SQVTM, CDR2 ANQGSEA. The CDR3 is 12 amino acids. The V segment lost 8 bases and the J segment 4 bases; nucleotides outside the gene matches: 6. The CDR3 DNA reads TGCAGCATCTCCGGGACAGGGTACGAGCAGTACTTC. Translation gives CSISGTGYEQYF.

This clonotype was counted many times. The chain uses TRBV2 and TRBJ1-5, with TRBD1 identical over 7 bases. V shed 1 base, J shed 7 bases, and the junction held 4 bases outside the gene matches. The CDR3 spans 14 residues. Germline V gene data show CDR1 as SNHLY and CDR2 as FYNNEI. The CDR3 loop is CASSEGRGYQPQHF. The CDR3 DNA reads TGTGCCAGCAGTGAAGGCAGGGGGTACCAGCCCCAGCATTTT.

This clonotype occurred many times. The J gene is TRBJ2-7, the V gene TRBV5-1; 7 nucleotides match TRBD2. The CDR3 spans 17 residues. V was pared by 0 bases and J by 1 base, with 10 bases of the junction left unmatched. From germline, CDR1 is SGHRS and CDR2 YFSETQ. The CDR3 protein is CASSLGPISSGSYEQYF. CDR3 DNA: TGCGCCAGCAGCTTGGGTCCTATCAGTAGCGGGTCCTACGAGCAGTACTTC.

The chain links TRBV24-1 to TRBJ2-5; TRBD1 matches at 12 bases. V gave up 7 bases and J gave up 4 bases; unmatched junction bases: 3. CDR1 KGHDR and CDR2 SFDVKD come from the germline V gene. This CDR3 contains 14 residues. The CDR3 DNA is TGTGCCACCAGGGGACAGGGGGCCCGAGAGACCCAGTACTTC. Its protein product is CATRGQGARETQYF.

With respect to this clonotype: With a much larger clone just one base away, this may be a read error. The V gene is TRBV19, the J gene TRBJ1-4; D is unclear. This CDR3 has 14 amino acids. From germline, CDR1 is LNHDA and CDR2 SQIVND (reference sequence). The CDR3 loop is CARPHLATNEKPFF. The CDR3 coding sequence is TGTGCCAGGCCACACCTCGCAACTAATGAAAAACCGTTTTTT.

J is TRBJ1-1 and V is TRBV9, with D maybe TRBD1 (5 bases). V was cut by 3 bases and J by 1 base, with 16 bases left in between. The CDR3 loop spans 16 amino acids. CDR1 is SGDLS, CDR2 YYNGEE, per germline. This CDR3 is CASSAQMGPPNTEAFF. The CDR3 DNA sequence: TGTGCCAGCAGCGCCCAGATGGGACCCCCGAACACTGAAGCTTTCTTT. Full variable domain (rest looked up from reference TRBV9 and TRBJ1-1): DSGVTQTPKHLITATGQRVTLRCSPRSGDLSVYWYQQSLDQGLQFLIQYYNGEERAKGNILERFSAQQFPDLHSELNLSSLELGDSALYFCASSAQMGPPNTEAFFGQGTRLTVV.

This clonotype was counted ten times or more. The chain couples TRBV19 to TRBJ1-5, with D possibly TRBD1 on 6 matching bases. The ends were cut back, 5 bases at V and 0 bases at J, with 14 bases in the middle. This CDR3 region has 16 residues. In germline, CDR1 is LNHDA, CDR2 SQIVND (reference sequence). This CDR3 is CASSRRDIVSNQPQHF. For the CDR3, the DNA is TGTGCCAGTAGTCGCCGGGACATCGTTAGCAATCAGCCCCAGCATTTT.

The chain carries TRBV10-3 and TRBJ1-2; TRBD1 agrees at 7 bases. CDR3 length: 16 amino acids. Trimming at V came to 3 bases and at J to 3 bases, leaving 10 bases not matched to a gene. The germline gives CDR1 ENHRY, CDR2 SYGVKD. The CDR3 spells CAISEPKGASYYGYTF. The CDR3 DNA reads as TGTGCCATCAGTGAACCGAAGGGGGCGTCATACTATGGCTACACCTTC.

The chain carries TRBV20-1 and TRBJ1-5; a possible D gene is TRBD1 (6 bases). Germline CDR1 DFQATT, CDR2 SNEGSKA (reference sequence). The CDR3 totals 13 residues. Deletions cut 0 bases from V and 6 bases from J, with 9 bases between. CDR3 nucleotide sequence: TGCAGTGCTAGAGAACGGGGGCTTCAGCCCCAGCATTTT. This encodes CSARERGLQPQHF.